The sequence of this T cell receptor (beta chain) was determined in a study of T cells expressing NK-cell markers. TCRdb reanalyzed the 5' RACE reads and collapses them to one entry per CDR3 protein, without DNA. This sample's clone table lists about 300,000 distinct CDR3 sequences. CDR3 length: 14 residues. Germline lookup yields CDR1 DFQATT and CDR2 SNEGSKA (reference sequence). The chain couples TRBV20-1 to TRBJ2-1; no DNA is available, so the TRBD2 call from TCRdb remains unchecked. Sequenced material: blood T cells: a sorted CD56 or NKG2C T cell subset, CD4+ or CD8+ T cells, or bulk PBMC T cells (not recorded which). The TCR comes from a woman aged 18 to 75 in good health. The CDR3 loop reads CSARKTSGIIEQFF.